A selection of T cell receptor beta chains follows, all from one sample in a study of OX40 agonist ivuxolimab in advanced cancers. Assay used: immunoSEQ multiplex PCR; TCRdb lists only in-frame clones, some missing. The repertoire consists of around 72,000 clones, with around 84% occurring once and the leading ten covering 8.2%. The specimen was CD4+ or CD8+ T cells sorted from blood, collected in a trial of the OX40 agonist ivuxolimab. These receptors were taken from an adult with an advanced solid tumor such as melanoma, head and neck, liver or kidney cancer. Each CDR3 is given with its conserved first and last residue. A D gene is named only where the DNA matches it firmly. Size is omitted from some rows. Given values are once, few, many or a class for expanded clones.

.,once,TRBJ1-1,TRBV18,CASSPNSGNTEAFF,TGTGCCAGCTCACCGAACAGCGGGAACACTGAAGCTTTCTTT
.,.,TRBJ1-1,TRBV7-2,CASSFQENTEAFF,TGTGCCAGCAGCTTCCAGGAAAACACTGAAGCTTTCTTT
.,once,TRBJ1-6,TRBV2,CATQGQAYNSPLHF,TGTGCCACCCAAGGACAAGCCTATAATTCACCCCTCCACTTT
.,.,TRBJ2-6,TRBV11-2,CASSPAGANVLTF,TGTGCCAGCAGCCCGGCTGGGGCCAACGTCCTGACTTTC
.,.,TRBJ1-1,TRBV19,CASSPGLVAAGTEAFF,TGTGCCAGTAGTCCGGGTTTAGTGGCGGCTGGCACTGAAGCTTTCTTT
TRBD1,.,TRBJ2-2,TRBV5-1,CASSLEGQGASGELFF,TGCGCCAGCAGCTTGGAAGGACAGGGGGCTTCCGGGGAGCTGTTTTTT
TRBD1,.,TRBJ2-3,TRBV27,CASSLSTGADHTDTQYF,TGTGCCAGCAGTTTATCCACAGGGGCGGACCACACAGATACGCAGTATTTT
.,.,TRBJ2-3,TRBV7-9,CASKADTQYF,TGTGCCAGTAAAGCAGATACGCAGTATTTT
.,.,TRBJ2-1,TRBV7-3,CASSPGDGDNEQFF,TGTGCCAGCAGCCCGGGGGACGGAGACAATGAGCAGTTCTTC
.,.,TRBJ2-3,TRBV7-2,CASSLGTDTQYF,TGTGCCAGCAGCTTGGGCACAGATACGCAGTATTTT
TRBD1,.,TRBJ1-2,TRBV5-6,CATSGQGKRGYTF,TGTGCCACCTCAGGACAGGGGAAGCGTGGCTACACCTTC
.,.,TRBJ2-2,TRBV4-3,CASSQDRYRPLGNTGELFF,TGCGCCAGCAGCCAAGATCGATACAGGCCCCTAGGGAACACCGGGGAGCTGTTTTTT
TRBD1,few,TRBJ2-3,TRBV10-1,CASSEVHRGDTQYF,TGCGCCAGCAGTGAGGTTCACAGGGGAGATACGCAGTATTTT
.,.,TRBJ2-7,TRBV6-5,CASSYGEKLTYEQYF,TGTGCCAGCAGTTACGGAGAAAAGCTAACCTACGAGCAGTACTTC
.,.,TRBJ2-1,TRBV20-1,CSASDGDEQFF,TGCAGTGCTAGTGACGGGGATGAGCAGTTCTTC
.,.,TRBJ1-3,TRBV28,CVSSPQAGNTIYF,TGTGTCAGCAGTCCGCAGGCGGGAAACACCATATATTTT
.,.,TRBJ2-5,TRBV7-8,CASSPRIQETQYF,TGTGCCAGCAGCCCGAGGATCCAAGAGACCCAGTACTTC
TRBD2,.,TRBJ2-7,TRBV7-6,CASSLGLAGINEQYF,TGTGCCAGCAGCCTCGGACTAGCGGGAATCAACGAGCAGTACTTC
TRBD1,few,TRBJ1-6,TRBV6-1,CASRAGGSSPLHF,TGTGCCAGCAGGGCAGGGGGCTCTTCACCCCTCCACTTT
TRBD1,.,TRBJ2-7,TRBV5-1,CASSLAPGQANYEQYF,TGCGCCAGCAGCTTGGCACCGGGACAGGCGAACTACGAGCAGTACTTC
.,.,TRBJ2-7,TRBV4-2,CASSLEDGVSYEQYF,TGTGCCAGCAGCTTGGAGGACGGAGTATCCTACGAGCAGTACTTC
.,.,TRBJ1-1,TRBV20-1,CSAYRDTEAFF,TGCAGTGCTTACAGGGACACTGAAGCTTTCTTT
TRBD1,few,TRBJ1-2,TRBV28,CASSLTGGEYGYTF,TGTGCCAGCAGTCTTACAGGGGGCGAGTATGGCTACACCTTC
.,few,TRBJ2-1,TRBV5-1,CASSLFPDSTYNEQFF,TGCGCCAGCAGCCTTTTTCCAGACTCTACCTACAATGAGCAGTTCTTC
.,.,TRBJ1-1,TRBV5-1,CASSPGVMGEAFF,TGCGCCAGCAGCCCGGGGGTAATGGGTGAAGCTTTCTTT
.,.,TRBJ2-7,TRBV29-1,CSVAFSYEQYF,TGCAGCGTTGCCTTCTCCTACGAGCAGTACTTC
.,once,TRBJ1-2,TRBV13,CASSFLSSSGIYGYTF,TGTGCCAGCAGCTTTCTTTCATCTTCGGGGATCTATGGCTACACCTTC
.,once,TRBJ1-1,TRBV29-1,CSVEDPVNTEAFF,TGCAGCGTTGAAGATCCCGTGAACACTGAAGCTTTCTTT
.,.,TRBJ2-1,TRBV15,CATSRVAGSYNEQFF,TGTGCCACCAGCAGAGTTGCGGGATCCTACAATGAGCAGTTCTTC
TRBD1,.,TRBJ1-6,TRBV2,CASTGTGGLNSPLHF,TGTGCCAGCACAGGGACAGGGGGCCTTAATTCACCCCTCCACTTT
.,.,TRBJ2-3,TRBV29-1,CSVVGPSGIGTDTQYF,TGCAGCGTTGTTGGGCCGTCGGGAATCGGCACAGATACGCAGTATTTT
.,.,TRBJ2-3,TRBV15,CATSRVYSTDTQYF,TGTGCCACCAGCAGAGTATACAGCACAGATACGCAGTATTTT
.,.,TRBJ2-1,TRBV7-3,CASSILPFNEQFF,TGTGCCAGCAGCATCCTACCCTTCAATGAGCAGTTCTTC
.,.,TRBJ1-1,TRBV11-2,CASVSLGNTEAFF,TGTGCCAGCGTATCTCTCGGGAACACTGAAGCTTTCTTT
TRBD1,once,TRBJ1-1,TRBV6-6,CASNDRGPTEAFF,TGTGCCAGCAACGACAGGGGGCCCACTGAAGCTTTCTTT
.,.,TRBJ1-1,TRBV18,CASSQGQPTMNTEAFF,TGTGCCAGCTCTCAAGGACAGCCGACCATGAACACTGAAGCTTTCTTT
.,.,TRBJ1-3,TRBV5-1,CASSLGQMLTSGNTIYF,TGCGCCAGCAGCTTGGGTCAGATGCTGACCTCTGGAAACACCATATATTTT
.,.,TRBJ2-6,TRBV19,CASSRTSGANVLTF,TGTGCCAGTAGCCGAACCTCTGGGGCCAACGTCCTGACTTTC
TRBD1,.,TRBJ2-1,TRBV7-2,CASSLEVLQGAPYNEQFF,TGTGCCAGCAGCTTAGAGGTCCTTCAGGGGGCCCCCTACAATGAGCAGTTCTTC
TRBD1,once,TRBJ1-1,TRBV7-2,CASSLSWDRGTEAFF,TGTGCCAGCAGCTTAAGTTGGGACAGAGGCACTGAAGCTTTCTTT
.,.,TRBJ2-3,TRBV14,CASSTRSEVGDTQYF,TGTGCCAGCAGCACCCGTAGTGAGGTGGGAGATACGCAGTATTTT
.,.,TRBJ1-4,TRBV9,CASSVEGIPNEKLFF,TGTGCCAGCAGCGTAGAAGGGATTCCTAATGAAAAACTGTTTTTT